The sequence of this T cell receptor (beta chain) was determined in a study of early T cells in non-severe SARS-CoV-2 infection. Background on the study: From unsorted whole blood, bulk RNA was sequenced, and the chains remained unpaired.

This clonotype was detected many times. Its antigen is currently unknown. Points from the study as a whole: VDJdb matches were skewed toward anti-spike CD8 T cell responses.

CDR3 length equals 15 residues. Trimming shortened V by 5 bases and J by 2 bases, and 13 bases separated the two germline ends. Individual cDNA molecules received unique molecular identifiers. One entry per CDR3 protein results from TCRdb running MiXCR on the 5' RACE reads. The sample contains about 83,000 distinct CDR3 sequences, more than 12% of which appear only once. V gene TRBV12-3 or TRBV12-4 combines with J gene TRBJ1-5; a weak D match, TRBD1 (6 bases). The sequencing sample was made of whole blood. The clonotype originates from an adult who was a healthcare worker with PCR-confirmed SARS-CoV-2 infection or an uninfected control (not recorded which). The CDR3: CASSPEGGGNQPQHF. The CDR3 coding sequence is TGTGCCAGCAGTCCCGAAGGGGGTGGCAATCAGCCCCAGCATTTT.